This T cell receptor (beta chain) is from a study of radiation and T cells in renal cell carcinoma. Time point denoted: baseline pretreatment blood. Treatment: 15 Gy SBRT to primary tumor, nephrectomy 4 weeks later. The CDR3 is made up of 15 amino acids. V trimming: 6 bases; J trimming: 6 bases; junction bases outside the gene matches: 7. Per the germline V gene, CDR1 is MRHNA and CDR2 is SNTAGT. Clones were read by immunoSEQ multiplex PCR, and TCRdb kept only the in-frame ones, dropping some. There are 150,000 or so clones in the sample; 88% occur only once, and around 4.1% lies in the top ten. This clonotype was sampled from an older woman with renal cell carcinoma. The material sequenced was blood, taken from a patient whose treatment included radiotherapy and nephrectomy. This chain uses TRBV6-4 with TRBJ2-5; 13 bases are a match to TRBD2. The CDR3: CASSVLAGGPKTQYF. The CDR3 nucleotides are TGTGCCAGCAGCGTACTAGCGGGGGGGCCGAAGACCCAGTACTTC.